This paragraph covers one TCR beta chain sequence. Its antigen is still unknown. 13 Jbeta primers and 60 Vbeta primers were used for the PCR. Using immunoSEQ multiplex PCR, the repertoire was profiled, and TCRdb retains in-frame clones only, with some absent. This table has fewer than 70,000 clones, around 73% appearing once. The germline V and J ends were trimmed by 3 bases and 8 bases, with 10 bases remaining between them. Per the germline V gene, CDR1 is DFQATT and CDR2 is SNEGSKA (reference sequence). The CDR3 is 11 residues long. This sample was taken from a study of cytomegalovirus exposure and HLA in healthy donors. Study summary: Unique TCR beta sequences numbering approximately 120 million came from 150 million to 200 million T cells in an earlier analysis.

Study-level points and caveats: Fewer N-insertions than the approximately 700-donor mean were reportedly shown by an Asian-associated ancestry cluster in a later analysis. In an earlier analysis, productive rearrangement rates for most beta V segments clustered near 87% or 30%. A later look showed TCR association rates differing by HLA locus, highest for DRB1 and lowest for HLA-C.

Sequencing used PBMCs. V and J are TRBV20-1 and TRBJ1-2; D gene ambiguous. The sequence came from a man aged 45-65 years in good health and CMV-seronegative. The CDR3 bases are TGCAGTGCTAGTTCCCGTGAGGGCTACACCTTC. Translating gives CSASSREGYTF.